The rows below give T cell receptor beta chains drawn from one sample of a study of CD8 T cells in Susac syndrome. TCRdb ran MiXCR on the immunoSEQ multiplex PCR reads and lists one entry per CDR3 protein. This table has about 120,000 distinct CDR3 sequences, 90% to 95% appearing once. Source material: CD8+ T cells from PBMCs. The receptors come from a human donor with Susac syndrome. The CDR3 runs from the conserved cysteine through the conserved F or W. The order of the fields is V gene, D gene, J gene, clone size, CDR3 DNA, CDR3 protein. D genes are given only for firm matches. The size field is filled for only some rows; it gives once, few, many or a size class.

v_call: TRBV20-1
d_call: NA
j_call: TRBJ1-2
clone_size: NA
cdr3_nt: TGCAGTGCTAGAGAACCCAGTGCGGGGGATGTCTATGGCTACACCTTC
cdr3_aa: CSAREPSAGDVYGYTF

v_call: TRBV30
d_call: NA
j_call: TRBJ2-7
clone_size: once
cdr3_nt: TGTGCCTGGAGTTTAGGGGTCGAAGGCGAGCAGTACTTC
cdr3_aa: CAWSLGVEGEQYF

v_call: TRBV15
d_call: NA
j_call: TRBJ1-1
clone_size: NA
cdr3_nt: TGTGCCACCAGCGCCCGTAGGAACACTGAAGCTTTCTTT
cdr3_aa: CATSARRNTEAFF

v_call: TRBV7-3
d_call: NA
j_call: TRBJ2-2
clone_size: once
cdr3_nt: TGTGCCAGCAGCTTAACAACCGGGGAGCTGTTTTTT
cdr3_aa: CASSLTTGELFF

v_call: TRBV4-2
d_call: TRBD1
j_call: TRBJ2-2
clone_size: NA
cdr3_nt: TGTGCCAGCAGCCAAGGGACAGGGGAATCCGGGGAGCTGTTTTTT
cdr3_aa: CASSQGTGESGELFF

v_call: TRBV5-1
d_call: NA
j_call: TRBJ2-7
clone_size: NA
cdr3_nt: TGCGCCAGCCAGGCGGAAACCTACGAGCAGTACTTC
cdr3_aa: CASQAETYEQYF

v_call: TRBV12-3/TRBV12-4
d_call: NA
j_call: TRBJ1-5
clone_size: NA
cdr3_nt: TGTGCCAGCAGTTTCCCCCACCGGCCCCAGCATTTT
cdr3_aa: CASSFPHRPQHF

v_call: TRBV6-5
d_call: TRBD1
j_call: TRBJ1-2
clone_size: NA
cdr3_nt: TGTGCCAGCAGTTACTACGGAGGGGGCGGCGGCGGCTATGGCTACACCTTC
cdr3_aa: CASSYYGGGGGGYGYTF

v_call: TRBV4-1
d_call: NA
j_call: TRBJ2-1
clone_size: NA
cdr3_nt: TGCGCCAGCAGCCAAGAGAGCGGAACCGACAATGAGCAGTTCTTC
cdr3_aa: CASSQESGTDNEQFF

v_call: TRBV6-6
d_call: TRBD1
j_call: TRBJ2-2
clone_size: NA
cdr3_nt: TGTGCCAGCAGTTACATAGGGGGCGCAGGAACCGGGGAGCTGTTTTTT
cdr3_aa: CASSYIGGAGTGELFF

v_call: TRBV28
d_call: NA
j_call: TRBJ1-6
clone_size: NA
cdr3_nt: TGTGCCAGCAGTACGGACACGCTCCCAGGTTCACCCCTCCACTTT
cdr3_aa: CASSTDTLPGSPLHF

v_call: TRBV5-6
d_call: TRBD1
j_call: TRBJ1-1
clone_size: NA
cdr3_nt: TGTGCCAGCAGCTTGGGCAGGGGGCTGACTGAAGCTTTCTTT
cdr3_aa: CASSLGRGLTEAFF

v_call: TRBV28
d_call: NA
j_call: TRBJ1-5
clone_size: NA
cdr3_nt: TGTGCCAGCAATCCGGAGGGCCGTCGGAATCAGCCCCAGCATTTT
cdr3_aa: CASNPEGRRNQPQHF

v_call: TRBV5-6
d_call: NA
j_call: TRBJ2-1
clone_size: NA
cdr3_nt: TGTGCCAGCAGCTCTGGGGGGACAAGGCAGTTCTTC
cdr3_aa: CASSSGGTRQFF

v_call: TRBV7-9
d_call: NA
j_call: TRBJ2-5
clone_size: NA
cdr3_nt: TGTGCCAGCAGCTTAGAGGGAAACCAAGAGACCCAGTACTTC
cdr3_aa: CASSLEGNQETQYF

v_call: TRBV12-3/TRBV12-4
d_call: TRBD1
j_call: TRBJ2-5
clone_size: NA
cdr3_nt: TGTGCCAGCAGTTTAGGGGACAGCAACCAAGAGACCCAGTACTTC
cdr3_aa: CASSLGDSNQETQYF

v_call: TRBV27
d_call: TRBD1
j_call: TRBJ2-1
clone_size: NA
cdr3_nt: TGTGCCAGCGGGACAGGGCCGAACAATGAGCAGTTCTTC
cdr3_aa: CASGTGPNNEQFF

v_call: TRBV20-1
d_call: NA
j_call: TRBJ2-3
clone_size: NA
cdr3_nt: TGCAGTGCTAGGAGGGACTTTAACCCTCCGTCCTTCACAGATACGCAGTATTTT
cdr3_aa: CSARRDFNPPSFTDTQYF

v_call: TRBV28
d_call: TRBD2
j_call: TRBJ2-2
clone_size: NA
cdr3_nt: TGTGCCAGCACCGCGGGGGGCCTGGACACCGGGGAGCTGTTTTTT
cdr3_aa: CASTAGGLDTGELFF

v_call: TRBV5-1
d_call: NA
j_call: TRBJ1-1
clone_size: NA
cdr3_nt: TGCGCCAGCAGCTGGTACGAGGGCGTAGGGACTGAAGCTTTCTTT
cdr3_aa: CASSWYEGVGTEAFF

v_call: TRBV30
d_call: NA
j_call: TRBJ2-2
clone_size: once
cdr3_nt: TGTGCCTGGAGTGTAGTGACGAACACCGGGGAGCTGTTTTTT
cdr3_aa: CAWSVVTNTGELFF

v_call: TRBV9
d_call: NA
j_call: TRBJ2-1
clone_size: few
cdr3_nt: TGTGCCAGCAGCGTCGGAGGGGGCTCCTACAATGAGCAGTTCTTC
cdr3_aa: CASSVGGGSYNEQFF

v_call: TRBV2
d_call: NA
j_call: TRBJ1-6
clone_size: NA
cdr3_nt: TGTGCCAGCAGTGTAGAAAGAGGGTCCGGGGCCGGTTCACCCCTCCACTTT
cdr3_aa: CASSVERGSGAGSPLHF

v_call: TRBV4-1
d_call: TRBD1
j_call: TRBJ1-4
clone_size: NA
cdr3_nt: TGCGCCAGCAGCCACTCCGCAATAAAGGACAGGAGAAAAAAACTGTTTTTT
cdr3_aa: CASSHSAIKDRRKKLFF

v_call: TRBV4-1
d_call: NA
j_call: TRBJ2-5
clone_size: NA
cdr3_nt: TGCGCCAGCAGCCAAGCGACTGTCGAAGAGACCCAGTACTTC
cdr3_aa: CASSQATVEETQYF

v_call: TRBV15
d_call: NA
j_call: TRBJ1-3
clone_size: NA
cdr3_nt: TGTGCCACCAGCAGTGAGGGGTTAAGCTCTGGAAACACCATATATTTT
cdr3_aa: CATSSEGLSSGNTIYF

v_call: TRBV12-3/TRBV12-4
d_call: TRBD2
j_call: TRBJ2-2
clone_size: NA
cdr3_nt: TGTGCCAGCATTAGCGGGGCGAACACCGGGGAGCTGTTTTTT
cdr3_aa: CASISGANTGELFF

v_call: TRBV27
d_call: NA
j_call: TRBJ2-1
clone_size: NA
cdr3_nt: TGTGCCAGCAGTTTACTCTTTCCGGGACTCGGTATGCCCAACTCCTACAATGAGCAGTTCTTC
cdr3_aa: CASSLLFPGLGMPNSYNEQFF

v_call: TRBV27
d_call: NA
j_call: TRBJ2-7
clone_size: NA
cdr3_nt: TGTGCCAGCAGTTTCGGGCTCCGAGGGGAGCAGTACTTC
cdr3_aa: CASSFGLRGEQYF

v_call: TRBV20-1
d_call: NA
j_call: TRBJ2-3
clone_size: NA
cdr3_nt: TGCAGTGCTAGAACCCTCGAGGGAAGCGAATCAGATACGCAGTATTTT
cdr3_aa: CSARTLEGSESDTQYF

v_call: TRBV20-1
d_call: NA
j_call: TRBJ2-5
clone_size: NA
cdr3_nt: TGCAGTGCTAGAGAAACGGGATCTAGCTGGGAGACCCAGTACTTC
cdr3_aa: CSARETGSSWETQYF

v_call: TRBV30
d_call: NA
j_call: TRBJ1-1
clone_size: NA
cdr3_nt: TGTGCCTGGACAGAAGCGGACACTGAAGCTTTCTTT
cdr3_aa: CAWTEADTEAFF

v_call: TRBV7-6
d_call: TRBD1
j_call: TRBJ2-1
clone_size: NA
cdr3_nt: TGTGCCAGCAGCAATGACAGGGCCTACAATGAGCAGTTCTTC
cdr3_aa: CASSNDRAYNEQFF

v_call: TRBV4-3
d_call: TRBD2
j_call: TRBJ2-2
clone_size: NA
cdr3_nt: TGCGCCAGCAGCCGCAGCGAGCGGGGGGGTGGGGAGCTGTTTTTT
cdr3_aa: CASSRSERGGGELFF

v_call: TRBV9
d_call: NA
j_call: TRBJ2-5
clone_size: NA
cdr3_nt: TGTGCCAGCAGCGTGGGCGATAACCAAGAGACCCAGTACTTC
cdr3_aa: CASSVGDNQETQYF

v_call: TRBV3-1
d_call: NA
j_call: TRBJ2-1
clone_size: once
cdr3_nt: TGTGCCAGCAGCCTCAGAAGGGTCAACTCCTACAATGAGCAGTTCTTC
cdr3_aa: CASSLRRVNSYNEQFF

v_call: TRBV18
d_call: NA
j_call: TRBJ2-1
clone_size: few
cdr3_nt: TGTGCCAGCTCACCGGACAACTACAATGAGCAGTTCTTC
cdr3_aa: CASSPDNYNEQFF

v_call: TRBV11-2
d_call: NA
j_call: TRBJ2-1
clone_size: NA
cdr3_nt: TGTGCCAGCAGCTTATCGATTCACGGGTCGGATGAGCAGTTCTTC
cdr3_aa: CASSLSIHGSDEQFF

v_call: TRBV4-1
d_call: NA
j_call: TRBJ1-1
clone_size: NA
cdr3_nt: TGCGCCAGCAGCCCCGGCGGGGCAGGTGTCCCATACACTGAAGCTTTCTTT
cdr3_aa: CASSPGGAGVPYTEAFF

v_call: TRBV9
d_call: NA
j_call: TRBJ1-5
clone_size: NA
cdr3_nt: TGTGCCAGCAGCGCCACCGGGACGAGCAATCAGCCCCAGCATTTT
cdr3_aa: CASSATGTSNQPQHF

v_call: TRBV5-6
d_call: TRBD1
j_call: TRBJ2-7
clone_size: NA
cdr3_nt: TGTGCCAGCAGCAAACAGGGGATGGTGTACGAGCAGTACTTC
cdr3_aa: CASSKQGMVYEQYF

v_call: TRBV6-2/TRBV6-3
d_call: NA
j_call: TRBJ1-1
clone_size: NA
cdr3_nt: TGTGCCAGCAGTTACACCGCCACTGAAGCTTTCTTT
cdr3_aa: CASSYTATEAFF